This T cell receptor beta chain was sequenced in a study of patients and donors after allogeneic stem cell transplantation. Each CDR3 protein is one row after TCRdb ran MiXCR on the RT-PCR reads. The data contain 400,000 to 500,000 distinct CDR3 sequences, 15% to 20% of them singletons. The CDR3 has 15 residues. Trimming pared 5 bases from V and 2 bases from J, leaving 10 bases between. The sample holds a few counts of this clonotype. The chain is built from TRBV12-3 or TRBV12-4 and TRBJ2-6; tentatively, D is TRBD1 (6 bases). This TCR was sampled from a human donor who was either an allogeneic HSCT recipient or a stem cell or donor lymphocyte infusion donor (not recorded which). It is not recorded whose cells these are; they may come from a transplant donor. The source material was blood, either unsorted or a sorted T cell fraction (not recorded which). The CDR3 bases are TGTGCCAGCAGTCGTAACAGGGCTGGGGCCAACGTCCTGACTTTC. Amino acid sequence: CASSRNRAGANVLTF.